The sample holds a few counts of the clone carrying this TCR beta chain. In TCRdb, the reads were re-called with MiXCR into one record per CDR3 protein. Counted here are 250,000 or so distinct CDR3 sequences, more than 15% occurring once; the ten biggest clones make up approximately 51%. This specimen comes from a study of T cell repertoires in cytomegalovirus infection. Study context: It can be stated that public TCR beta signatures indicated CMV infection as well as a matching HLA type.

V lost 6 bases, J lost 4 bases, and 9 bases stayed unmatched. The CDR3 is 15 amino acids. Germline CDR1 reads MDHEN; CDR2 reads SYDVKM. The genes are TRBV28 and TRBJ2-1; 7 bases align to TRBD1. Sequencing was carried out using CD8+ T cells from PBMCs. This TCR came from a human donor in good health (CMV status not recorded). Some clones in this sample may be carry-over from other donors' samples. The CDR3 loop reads CASRPIRDSYNEQFF. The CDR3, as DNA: TGTGCCAGCAGGCCTATCCGGGACAGTTACAATGAGCAGTTCTTC.